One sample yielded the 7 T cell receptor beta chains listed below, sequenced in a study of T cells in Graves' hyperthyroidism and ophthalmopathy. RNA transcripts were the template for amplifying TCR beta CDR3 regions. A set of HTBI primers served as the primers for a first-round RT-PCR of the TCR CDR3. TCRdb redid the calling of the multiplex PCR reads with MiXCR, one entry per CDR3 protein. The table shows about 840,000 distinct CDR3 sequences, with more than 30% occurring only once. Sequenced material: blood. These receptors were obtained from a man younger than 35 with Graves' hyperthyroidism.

The DNA for the CDR3 is TGTGCCAGCAGCCTGGGGACGTTACGCACTGAAGCTTTCTTT. Protein product: CASSLGTLRTEAFF. This rearrangement joins TRBV2 to TRBJ1-1; perhaps TRBD1 as D (5 bases). CDR3 size: 14 residues. Germline-derived CDR1 and CDR2 are SNHLY and FYNNEI. V lost 6 bases and J 4 bases, leaving 15 bases between the germline ends.

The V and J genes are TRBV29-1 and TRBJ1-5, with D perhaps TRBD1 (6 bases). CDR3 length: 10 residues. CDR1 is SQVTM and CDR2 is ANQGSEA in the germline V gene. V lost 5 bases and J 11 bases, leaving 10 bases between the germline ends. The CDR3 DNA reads TGCAGCGTTTTGACAGGCTCCCAGCATTTT. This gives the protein CSVLTGSQHF.

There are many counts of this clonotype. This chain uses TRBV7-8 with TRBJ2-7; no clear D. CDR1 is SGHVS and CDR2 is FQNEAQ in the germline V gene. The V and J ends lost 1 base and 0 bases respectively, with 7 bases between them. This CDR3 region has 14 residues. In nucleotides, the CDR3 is TGTGCCAGCAGCTTAGGATCAGGCTCCTACGAGCAGTACTTC. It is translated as CASSLGSGSYEQYF.

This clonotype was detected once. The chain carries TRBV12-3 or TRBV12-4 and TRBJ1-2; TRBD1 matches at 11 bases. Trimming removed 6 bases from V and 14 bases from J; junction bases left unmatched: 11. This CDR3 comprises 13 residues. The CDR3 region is CASRGDRGYQETF. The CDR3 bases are TGTGCCAGCAGGGGGGACAGGGGGTATCAGGAGACCTTC.

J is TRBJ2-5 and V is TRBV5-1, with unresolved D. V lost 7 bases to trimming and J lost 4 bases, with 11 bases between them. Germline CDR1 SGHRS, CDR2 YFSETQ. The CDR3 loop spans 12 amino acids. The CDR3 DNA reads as TGCGCCAGCTCCTCCCCCCCAGAGACCCAGTACTTC. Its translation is CASSSPPETQYF.

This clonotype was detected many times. The CDR3 sequence: CASSEGIEDQHF. CDR3 DNA: TGTGCCAGCAGTGAGGGTATCGAGGACCAGCATTTT. V usage is TRBV2 and J usage is TRBJ1-5, with D uncertain. Trimming pared 3 bases from V and 12 bases from J, leaving 12 bases between. The CDR3 extends over 12 amino acids. The germline gives CDR1 SNHLY, CDR2 FYNNEI.

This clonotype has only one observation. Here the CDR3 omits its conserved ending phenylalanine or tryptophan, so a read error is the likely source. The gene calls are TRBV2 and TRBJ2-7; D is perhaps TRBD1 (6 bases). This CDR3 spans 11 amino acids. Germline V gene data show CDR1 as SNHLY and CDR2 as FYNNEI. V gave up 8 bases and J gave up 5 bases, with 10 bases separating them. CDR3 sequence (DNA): TGTGCCAGCGTAACAGGGCACGAGCAGTACCTC. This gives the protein CASVTGHEQYL.